A single sample gave rise to the 7 T cell receptor beta chains below, sequenced in a study of T cells in localized non-small cell lung cancer. Sequencing used immunoSEQ multiplex PCR; TCRdb keeps in-frame clones, though not all of them. The sample yields 20,000 to 30,000 clones, 92% seen once. The specimen comprised peripheral blood, sampled before any cancer treatment. The source is a woman aged 35 to 75 with stage I lung adenocarcinoma.

The chain employs TRBV4-1 and TRBJ2-5; TRBD2 aligns across 8 bases. Germline lookup yields CDR1 MGHRA and CDR2 YSYEKL. The CDR3 loop spans 15 amino acids. The V segment lost 2 bases and the J segment 1 base; nucleotides outside the gene matches: 3. In nucleotides, the CDR3 is TGCGCCAGCAGCCAACCCGGGACTAGCCAAGAGACCCAGTACTTC. This encodes CASSQPGTSQETQYF.

The chain recombines TRBV25-1 with TRBJ2-5; 12 bases are a match to TRBD2. CDR3 length: 16 amino acids. The J segment lost 1 base and the V segment lost 5 bases, leaving 5 bases of the junction unmatched. Germline V CDR1 and CDR2: MGHDK, SYGVNS. The CDR3 DNA is TGTGCCAGCAGTATCCTGGGACTAGCGGGCCAAGAGACCCAGTACTTC. Protein sequence: CASSILGLAGQETQYF.

V and J are TRBV18 and TRBJ1-2, with D possibly being TRBD1 (5 bases). Trimming removed 2 bases at V and 5 bases at J, with 12 bases between. This CDR3 is built from 14 residues. Germline CDR1 reads KGHSH; CDR2 reads LQKENI. The CDR3 reads CASSPGTEQYGYTF. The CDR3 DNA reads as TGTGCCAGCTCACCAGGGACGGAGCAATATGGCTACACCTTC.

The chain links TRBV28 to TRBJ2-3; D possibly matches TRBD1 or TRBD2 (6 bases each). V was clipped by 7 bases and J by 3 bases, with 11 bases between them. The CDR3 extends over 13 amino acids. In germline, CDR1 is MDHEN, CDR2 SYDVKM. CDR3 DNA sequence: TGTGCCAGCACTCCGGGGGCTACAGATACGCAGTATTTT. It specifies CASTPGATDTQYF.

This sequence joins TRBV18 and TRBJ2-7, with TRBD1 matching 11 bases. Germline assignment: CDR1 KGHSH and CDR2 LQKENI. The CDR3 totals 17 residues. Losses at the gene ends were 4 bases for V and 3 bases for J; bases not matched to a gene: 11. The CDR3: CASSLYPAGTGGYEQYF. CDR3 nucleotide sequence: TGTGCCAGCTCACTATACCCCGCTGGGACAGGGGGCTACGAGCAGTACTTC.

The chain joins TRBV27 to TRBJ1-1; possibly TRBD1 for D (5 bases). This CDR3 comprises 15 residues. Trimming pared 1 base from V and 5 bases from J, leaving 14 bases between. Germline CDR1 and CDR2: MNHEY and SMNVEV (reference sequence). For the CDR3, the DNA is TGTGCCAGCAGTTTATGGGCAGGGATGGAAACTGAAGCTTTCTTT. Its protein is CASSLWAGMETEAFF.

V gene TRBV7-6 combines with J gene TRBJ2-1; 9 nucleotides match TRBD2. Germline CDR1 and CDR2: SGHVS and FNYEAQ. Trimming at V came to 0 bases and at J to 4 bases, leaving 1 base not matched to a gene. This CDR3 is 15 amino acids long. DNA of the CDR3: TGTGCCAGCAGCTTAGCGACTAGCGGATACAATGAGCAGTTCTTC. Residues: CASSLATSGYNEQFF. The full variable domain, completed using reference TRBV7-6 and TRBJ2-1, is GAGVSQSPRYKVTKRGQDVALRCDPISGHVSLYWYRQALGQGPEFLTYFNYEAQQDKSGLPNDRFSAERPEGSISTLTIQRTEQRDSAMYRCASSLATSGYNEQFFGPGTRLTVL.